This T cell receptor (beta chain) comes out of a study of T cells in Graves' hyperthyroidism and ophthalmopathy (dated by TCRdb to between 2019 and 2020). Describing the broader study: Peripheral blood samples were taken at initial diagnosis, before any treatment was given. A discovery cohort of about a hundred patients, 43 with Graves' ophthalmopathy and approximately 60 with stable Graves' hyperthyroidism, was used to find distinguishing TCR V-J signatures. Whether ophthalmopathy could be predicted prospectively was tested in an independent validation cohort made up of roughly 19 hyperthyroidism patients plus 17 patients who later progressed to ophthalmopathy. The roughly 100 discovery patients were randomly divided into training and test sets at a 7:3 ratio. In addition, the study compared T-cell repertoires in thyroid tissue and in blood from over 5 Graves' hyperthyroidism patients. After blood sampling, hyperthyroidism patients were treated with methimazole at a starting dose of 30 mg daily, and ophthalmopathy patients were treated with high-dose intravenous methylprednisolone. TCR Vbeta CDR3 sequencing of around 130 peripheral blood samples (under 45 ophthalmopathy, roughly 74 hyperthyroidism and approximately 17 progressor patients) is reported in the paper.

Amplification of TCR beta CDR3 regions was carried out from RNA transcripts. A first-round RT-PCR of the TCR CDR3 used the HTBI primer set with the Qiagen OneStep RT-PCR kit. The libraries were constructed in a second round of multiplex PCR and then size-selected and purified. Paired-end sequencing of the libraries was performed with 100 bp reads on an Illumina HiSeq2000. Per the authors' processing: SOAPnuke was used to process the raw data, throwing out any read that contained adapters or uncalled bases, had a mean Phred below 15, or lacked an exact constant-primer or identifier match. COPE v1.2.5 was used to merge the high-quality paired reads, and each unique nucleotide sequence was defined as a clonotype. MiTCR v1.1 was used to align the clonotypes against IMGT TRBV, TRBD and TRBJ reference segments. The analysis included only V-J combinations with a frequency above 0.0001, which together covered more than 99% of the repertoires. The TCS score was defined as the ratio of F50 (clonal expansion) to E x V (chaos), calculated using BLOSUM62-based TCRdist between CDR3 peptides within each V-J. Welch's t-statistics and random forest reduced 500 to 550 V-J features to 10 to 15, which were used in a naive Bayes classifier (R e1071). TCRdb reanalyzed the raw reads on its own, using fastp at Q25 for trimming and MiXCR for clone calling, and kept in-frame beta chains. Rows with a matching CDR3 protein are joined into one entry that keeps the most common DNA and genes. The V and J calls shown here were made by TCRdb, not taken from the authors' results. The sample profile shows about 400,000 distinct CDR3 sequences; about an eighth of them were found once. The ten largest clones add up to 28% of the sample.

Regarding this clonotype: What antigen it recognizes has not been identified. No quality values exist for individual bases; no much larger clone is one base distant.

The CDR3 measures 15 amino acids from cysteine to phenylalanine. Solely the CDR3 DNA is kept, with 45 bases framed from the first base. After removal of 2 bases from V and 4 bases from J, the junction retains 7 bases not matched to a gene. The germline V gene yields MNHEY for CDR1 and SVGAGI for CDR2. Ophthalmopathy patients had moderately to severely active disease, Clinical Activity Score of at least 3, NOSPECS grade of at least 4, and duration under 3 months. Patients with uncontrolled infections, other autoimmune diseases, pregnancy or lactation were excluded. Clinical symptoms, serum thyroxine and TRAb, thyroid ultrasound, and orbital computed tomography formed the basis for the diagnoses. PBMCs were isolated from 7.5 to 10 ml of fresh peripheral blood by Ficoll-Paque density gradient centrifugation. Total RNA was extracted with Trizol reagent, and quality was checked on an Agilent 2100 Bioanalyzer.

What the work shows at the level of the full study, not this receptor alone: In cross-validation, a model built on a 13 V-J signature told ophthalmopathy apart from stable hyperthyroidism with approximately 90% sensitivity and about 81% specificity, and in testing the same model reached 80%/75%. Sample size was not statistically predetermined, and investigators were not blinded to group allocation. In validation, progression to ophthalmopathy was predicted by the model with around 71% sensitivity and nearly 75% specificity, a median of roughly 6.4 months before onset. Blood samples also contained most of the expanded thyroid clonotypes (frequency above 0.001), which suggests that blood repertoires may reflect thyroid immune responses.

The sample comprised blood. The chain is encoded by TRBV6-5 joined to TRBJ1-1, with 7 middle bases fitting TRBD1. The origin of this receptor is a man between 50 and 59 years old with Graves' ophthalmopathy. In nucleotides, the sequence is TGTGCCAGCAGTTACCCCGGGACAGAGGGCACTGAAGCTTTCTTT. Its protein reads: CASSYPGTEGTEAFF.